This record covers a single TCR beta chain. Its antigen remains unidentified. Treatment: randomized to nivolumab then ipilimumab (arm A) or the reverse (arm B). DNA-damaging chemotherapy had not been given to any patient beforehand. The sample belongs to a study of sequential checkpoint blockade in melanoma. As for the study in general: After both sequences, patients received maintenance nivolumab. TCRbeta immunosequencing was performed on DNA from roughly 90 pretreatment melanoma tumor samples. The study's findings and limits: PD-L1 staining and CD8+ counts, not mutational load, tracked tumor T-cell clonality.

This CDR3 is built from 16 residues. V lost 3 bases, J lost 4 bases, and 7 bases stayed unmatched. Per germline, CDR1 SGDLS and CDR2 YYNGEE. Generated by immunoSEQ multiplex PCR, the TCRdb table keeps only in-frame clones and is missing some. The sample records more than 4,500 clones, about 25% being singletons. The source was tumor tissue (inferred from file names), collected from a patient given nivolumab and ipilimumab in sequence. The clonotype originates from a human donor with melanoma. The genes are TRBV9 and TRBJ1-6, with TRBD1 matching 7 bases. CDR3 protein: CASSAQSGQYNSPLHF. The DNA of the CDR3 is TGTGCCAGCAGCGCCCAATCGGGACAGTATAATTCACCCCTCCACTTT.